This is a list of T cell receptor beta chains from one sample in a study of T-cell memory formation after mild COVID-19. From the 5' RACE reads, TCRdb called clonotypes with MiXCR, one entry per CDR3 protein. In the table there are 90,000 to 120,000 distinct CDR3 sequences, around 10% of which are singletons. Input material: PBMCs or a T cell subset sorted from them (not recorded which). The receptors here all came from a young man who had mild COVID-19 (a few samples of this study predate the infection). Cell type and time point are not known. Both conserved end residues are part of each CDR3. D genes are given only for firm matches. Some rows mark clone size as missing; the rest say once, few, many or name a class of expanded clone.

j_call | d_call | v_call | clone_size | cdr3_nt | cdr3_aa
TRBJ2-7 | . | TRBV7-2 | . | TGTGCCAGCAGCTTGGGGGGTACAGGGGAATACGAGCAGTACTTC | CASSLGGTGEYEQYF
TRBJ2-5 | TRBD1 | TRBV20-1 | . | TGCAGTGCTCCCCCCCGGGACAGCCAAGAGACCCAGTACTTC | CSAPPRDSQETQYF
TRBJ2-3 | TRBD2 | TRBV25-1 | . | TGTGCCAGCAGTCCCCTATCGGGGGGGCGCACAGATACGCAGTATTTT | CASSPLSGGRTDTQYF
TRBJ2-5 | TRBD1 | TRBV10-2 | many | TGCGCCAGCCGCGACAGGGCCCAAGAGACCCAGTACTTC | CASRDRAQETQYF
TRBJ1-3 | TRBD1 | TRBV24-1 | few | TGTGCCACCAGTGATTTGCAAGGGACAGGGGGTGGAAACACCATATATTTT | CATSDLQGTGGGNTIYF
TRBJ2-7 | TRBD1 | TRBV6-2/TRBV6-3 | . | TGTGCCAGCAGTTACTCGACTCAGACAGGGTACCACGAGCAGTACTTC | CASSYSTQTGYHEQYF
TRBJ2-5 | TRBD1 | TRBV7-2 | many | TGTGCCAGCAGCCTCTGGACAGGGGAAGAGACCCAGTACTTC | CASSLWTGEETQYF
TRBJ1-6 | . | TRBV4-2 | . | TGTGCCAGCAGCCAGCGGACCAATTCACCCCTCCACTTT | CASSQRTNSPLHF
TRBJ2-1 | TRBD1 | TRBV4-1 | . | TGCGCCAGCAGCCGGCATCAGGGGGACAATGAGCAGTTCTTC | CASSRHQGDNEQFF
TRBJ2-3 | . | TRBV7-9 | . | TGTGCCAGCAGCCCCCGGACAGGGAGGGGTGCCCAAGATACGCAGTATTTT | CASSPRTGRGAQDTQYF
TRBJ2-1 | TRBD1 | TRBV7-2 | . | TGTGCCAGCAGCTTAATTGAGGGACAGGGAAAAGGTGAGCAGTTCTTC | CASSLIEGQGKGEQFF
TRBJ1-4 | . | TRBV12-3/TRBV12-4 | . | TGTGCCAGCAGTTTGGAGACAGGAACCACAACTAATGAAAAACTGTTTTTT | CASSLETGTTTNEKLFF
TRBJ1-1 | . | TRBV12-3/TRBV12-4 | many | TGTGCCAGCAGTTTAGGCCCGAACACTGAAGCTTTCTTT | CASSLGPNTEAFF
TRBJ2-3 | . | TRBV6-2/TRBV6-3 | . | TGTGCCAGCAGTTACGACGGGAGTTGGACAGATACGCAGTATTTT | CASSYDGSWTDTQYF
TRBJ2-3 | . | TRBV20-1 | . | TGCAGTGCTAGAGGACGGGGGGCAGGGTGGTCAGATACGCAGTATTTT | CSARGRGAGWSDTQYF
TRBJ2-1 | TRBD2 | TRBV10-3 | . | TGTGCCATCAACCCTGATGGGAGGGATGAGCAGTTCTTC | CAINPDGRDEQFF
TRBJ2-7 | TRBD1 | TRBV5-1 | few | TGCGCCAGCAGCTTGGGTGGACAGGGTAACTCCTACGAGCAGTACTTC | CASSLGGQGNSYEQYF
TRBJ2-1 | . | TRBV5-1 | . | TGCGCCAGCAGCTTGACAGGAACCAATGAGCAGTTCTTC | CASSLTGTNEQFF
TRBJ2-5 | TRBD2 | TRBV5-5 | many | TGTGCCAGCACCCCGGGGGGTCAAGAGACCCAGTACTTC | CASTPGGQETQYF
TRBJ2-1 | . | TRBV24-1 | few | TGTGCCACCAGTGAGCCGGACTACCCAAATGAGCAGTTCTTC | CATSEPDYPNEQFF
TRBJ2-3 | TRBD1 | TRBV6-5 | . | TGTGCCAGCAGGACAGGGGGCCGAGTAACAGATACGCAGTATTTT | CASRTGGRVTDTQYF
TRBJ1-2 | TRBD1 | TRBV3-1 | . | TGTGCCAGCAGCCAAGATCAGACAGGGAACTATGGCTACACCTTC | CASSQDQTGNYGYTF
TRBJ2-7 | TRBD1 | TRBV6-6 | few | TGTGCCAGCAGTTACTCGCTGGGACAGGGTTTCGGGCAGTACTTC | CASSYSLGQGFGQYF
TRBJ1-1 | . | TRBV6-5 | few | TGTGCCAGCCGAAGGTTGAACACTGAAGCTTTCTTT | CASRRLNTEAFF
TRBJ2-1 | . | TRBV20-1 | few | TGCAGTGCTAAATGGCAGGGGATTTACAATGAGCAGTTCTTC | CSAKWQGIYNEQFF
TRBJ2-2 | . | TRBV19 | few | TGTGCCAGTAGTCCCTTGGACAGCACCGGGGAGCTGTTTTTT | CASSPLDSTGELFF
TRBJ2-2 | . | TRBV5-5 | many | TGTGCCAGCAGGTTCAACACCGGGGAGCTGTTTTTT | CASRFNTGELFF
TRBJ2-1 | . | TRBV4-3 | few | TGCGCCAGCAGCCAAGATGCCGGTTCCTACAATGAGCAGTTCTTC | CASSQDAGSYNEQFF
TRBJ2-5 | . | TRBV27 | few | TGTGCCAGCAGTTTAAATACCTTCGGTCAAGAGACCCAGTACTTC | CASSLNTFGQETQYF
TRBJ2-1 | TRBD1 | TRBV5-1 | many | TGCGCCAGCAGCCGCCGGGACAGCCTAGAAGGGAATGAGCAGTTCTTC | CASSRRDSLEGNEQFF
TRBJ2-1 | TRBD2 | TRBV6-6 | . | TGTGCCAGCAGCTCCTTCTCGGGACTAGCGGGGGGCCAGTTCTTC | CASSSFSGLAGGQFF
TRBJ2-3 | . | TRBV28 | few | TGTGCCAGCAGTTTCCCCAAGGGAGGACGACGCACAGATACGCAGTATTTT | CASSFPKGGRRTDTQYF
TRBJ1-2 | . | TRBV12-3/TRBV12-4 | many | TGTGCCAGCAGTTTAGCGCTAGGCAGGAGCTATGGCTACACCTTC | CASSLALGRSYGYTF
TRBJ1-5 | . | TRBV6-2/TRBV6-3 | few | TGTGCCAGCAGTCTTATCGGGCCAGTCGTGTGGTTGCATTTT | CASSLIGPVVWLHF
TRBJ2-7 | . | TRBV12-3/TRBV12-4 | many | TGTGCCAGCAGTTTAGTGGACACCTACGAGCAGTACTTC | CASSLVDTYEQYF
TRBJ2-2 | TRBD1 | TRBV7-9 | . | TGTGCCAGCCGCTACGGGACAGACCTCGCCGGGGAGCTGTTTTTT | CASRYGTDLAGELFF
TRBJ2-5 | . | TRBV27 | . | TGTGCCAGCAGCCGCCTCTTAGAAGAGACCCAGTACTTC | CASSRLLEETQYF
TRBJ1-1 | TRBD1 | TRBV5-1 | many | TGCGCCAGCAGCTTGGAGAGGACAGGGGGCACTGAAGCTTTCTTT | CASSLERTGGTEAFF
TRBJ1-1 | . | TRBV24-1 | . | TGTGCCACCAGCCGGGGGGGTAGCACTGAAGCTTTCTTT | CATSRGGSTEAFF
TRBJ2-3 | TRBD2 | TRBV11-2 | few | TGTGCCAGCAGCTTACCGGGGGGAGTGGCAGATACGCAGTATTTT | CASSLPGGVADTQYF
TRBJ1-1 | TRBD1 | TRBV7-9 | few | TGTGCCAGCAGCCCCACTCGGGACAGGGGGGCCACTGAAGCTTTCTTT | CASSPTRDRGATEAFF
TRBJ1-2 | . | TRBV7-2 | few | TGTGCCAGCAGCTTAGATCTTAGATTTTATGGCTACACCTTC | CASSLDLRFYGYTF
TRBJ1-1 | . | TRBV7-9 | few | TGTGCCAGCAGCTTGGGGGGTATCACTGAAGCTTTCTTT | CASSLGGITEAFF
TRBJ2-3 | TRBD2 | TRBV4-1 | few | TGCGCCAGCAGCCACACTAGCGGGGGGTTCCGGGATACGCAGTATTTT | CASSHTSGGFRDTQYF
TRBJ2-4 | . | TRBV20-1 | . | TGCAGTGCTATGCTGGGGGGAAAAGACATTCAGTACTTC | CSAMLGGKDIQYF
TRBJ2-3 | . | TRBV9 | . | TGTGCCAGCAGCGTAGAGTTAGCTGGCACAGATACGCAGTATTTT | CASSVELAGTDTQYF
TRBJ1-1 | . | TRBV20-1 | many | TGCAGTGCCGCACGGAACACTGAAGCTTTCTTT | CSAARNTEAFF
TRBJ2-1 | . | TRBV6-5 | many | TGTGCCAGCAGTTATCCTGACAATGAGCAGTTCTTC | CASSYPDNEQFF
TRBJ2-2 | TRBD2 | TRBV5-4 | few | TGTGCCAGCAGCGCCGGACTAGCAGGGGCCGGGGAGCTGTTTTTT | CASSAGLAGAGELFF
TRBJ1-5 | TRBD1 | TRBV19 | few | TGTGCCAGTAGCGGGACAGGGAATCAGCCCCAGCATTTT | CASSGTGNQPQHF
TRBJ2-5 | . | TRBV7-2 | few | TGTGCCAGCAGCCCACCGACGGGGGCCCAAGAGACCCAGTACTTC | CASSPPTGAQETQYF
TRBJ2-3 | TRBD2 | TRBV6-4 | few | TGTGCCAGCAGTGACCGGGGGGGGAGCACAGATACGCAGTATTTT | CASSDRGGSTDTQYF
TRBJ2-1 | TRBD2 | TRBV9 | . | TGTGCCAGCAGCCCCCGGACTAGCAAATCCTCCTACAATGAGCAGTTCTTC | CASSPRTSKSSYNEQFF
TRBJ1-5 | . | TRBV20-1 | . | TGCAGTGCGGAGCCCCTCCGGGTTGTGGGCAATCAGCCCCAGCATTTT | CSAEPLRVVGNQPQHF
TRBJ2-3 | . | TRBV10-3 | . | TGTGCCATCACTGCGGCAGCTAGCACAGATACGCAGTATTTT | CAITAAASTDTQYF
TRBJ1-2 | . | TRBV4-2 | few | TGTGCCACTGGACAGCCTCTGAGCTATGGCTACACCTTC | CATGQPLSYGYTF
TRBJ2-1 | TRBD2 | TRBV7-8 | . | TGTGCCAGCAGCTTAGCGCTTATAGCGGGGTTCTCCTACAATGAGCAGTTCTTC | CASSLALIAGFSYNEQFF